This TCR beta chain was obtained from a study of blood T cell repertoires in COVID-19. Study-wide background: The United States, Italy and Spain supplied acute and convalescent COVID-19 samples. PBMCs, B-cell-depleted T cells, or T cells provided the cDNA or gDNA that made up the material.

Germline V gives CDR1 MNHEY, CDR2 SVGAGI. CDR3 length: 15 residues. Trimming shortened V by 2 bases and J by 5 bases, and 12 bases separated the two germline ends. Authors' processing steps: Amplification of reference gene primers provided the estimated nucleated cell counts. TCRdb keeps only in-frame clones here, not all; method: immunoSEQ multiplex PCR. The DNA was the basis for D and trimming; V, J and clone size are from that table. The table has around 60,000 clones, 92% seen once; the top ten hold about 4.5%. Sequencing used peripheral blood. V usage is TRBV6-5 and J usage is TRBJ1-4; the D gene is possibly TRBD1 (6 bases). This clonotype was sampled from a man aged 50 to 59 with active COVID-19. The CDR3 spells CASSYVGGQNEKLFF. DNA of the CDR3: TGTGCCAGCAGTTACGTAGGTGGACAGAATGAAAAACTGTTTTTT.